The T cell receptor beta chain described here comes from a study of cytomegalovirus exposure and HLA in healthy donors. Turning to the study itself: Around 83% of 300 to 450 genotyped donors fell in the Caucasian-associated ancestry cluster. Findings and limits, study-wide: In a later analysis, a missense DCLRE1C variant was linked to TCR beta V- and J-gene trimming. Testing in vitro showed a few CMV-associated chains specific for CMV antigens.

The PCR contained 60 Vbeta and 13 Jbeta primers. The protocol was immunoSEQ multiplex PCR, while the TCRdb copy is restricted to in-frame clones and leaves out a portion. Of about 200,000 clones in the sample, approximately 78% are singletons; the top ten hold 5.5% to 7%. Worth noting for this clone: As yet, its antigen is unknown. A read error may account for a junction end that differs from germline.

The CDR3 consists of 15 residues. Germline loops: CDR1 SEHNR, CDR2 FQNEAQ (reference sequence). This rearrangement joins TRBV7-9 to TRBJ1-4; TRBD1 is a possible D gene (5 bases). The clonotype comes from a woman in her fifties or sixties in good health and CMV-seropositive. Sequenced sample: PBMCs. CDR3 DNA: TGTTCCAGCAGTTTTAGGGGTCGGCCTAATGAAAAACTGTTTTTT. Translation: CSSSFRGRPNEKLFF. The whole variable domain, remainder taken from reference TRBV7-9 and TRBJ1-4, is DTGVSQNPRHKITKRGQNVTFRCDPISEHNRLYWYRQTLGQGPEFLTYFQNEAQLEKSRLLSDRFSAERPKGSFSTLEIQRTEQGDSAMYLCSSSFRGRPNEKLFFGSGTQLSVL.